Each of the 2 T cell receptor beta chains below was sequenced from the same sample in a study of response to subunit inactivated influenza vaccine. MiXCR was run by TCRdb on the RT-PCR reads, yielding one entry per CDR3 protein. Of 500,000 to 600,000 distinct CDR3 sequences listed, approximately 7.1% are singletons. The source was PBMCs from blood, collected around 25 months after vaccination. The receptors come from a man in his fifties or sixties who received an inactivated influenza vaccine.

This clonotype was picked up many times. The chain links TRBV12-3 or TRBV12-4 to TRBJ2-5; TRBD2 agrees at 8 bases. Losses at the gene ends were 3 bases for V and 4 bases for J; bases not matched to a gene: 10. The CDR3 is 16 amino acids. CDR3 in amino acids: CASSFLSGGLGETQYF. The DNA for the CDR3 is TGTGCCAGCAGTTTTCTTTCGGGGGGGTTGGGAGAGACCCAGTACTTC.

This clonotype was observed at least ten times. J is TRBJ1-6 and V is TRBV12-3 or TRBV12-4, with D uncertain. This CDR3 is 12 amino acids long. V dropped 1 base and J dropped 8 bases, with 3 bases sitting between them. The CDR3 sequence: CASSLDYSPLHF. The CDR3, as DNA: TGTGCCAGCAGTTTAGACTATTCACCCCTCCACTTT.